The T cell receptor beta chain under discussion was sequenced for a study of T cell repertoires in aging, cancer and after chemotherapy. Study context: Pre- and post-chemotherapy samples were paired from glioblastoma patients treated with temozolomide-based therapy.

The template was genomic DNA from peripheral blood, not RNA. CDR1 is SGHDT and CDR2 is YYEEEE in the germline V gene. The CDR3 loop spans 17 amino acids. Germline trimming cut 0 bases from V and 3 bases from J; bases unmatched to any gene: 9. This clonotype was found a few times. Multiplex touch-down PCR with TRB-A/B primers amplified rearranged V-D-J TRB sequences. In TCRdb, the multiplex PCR reads were re-called with MiXCR into one record per CDR3 protein. The sample contains under 4,000 distinct CDR3 sequences, 25% to 30% of which appear only once. The chain carries TRBV5-6 and TRBJ2-1; 7 nucleotides line up with TRBD1. The receptor's source is a human donor with a solid tumor. Input material: blood. This CDR3 is CASSLDIGTERYNEQFF. The CDR3 DNA follows: TGTGCCAGCAGCTTGGATATTGGGACAGAGCGCTACAATGAGCAGTTCTTC.